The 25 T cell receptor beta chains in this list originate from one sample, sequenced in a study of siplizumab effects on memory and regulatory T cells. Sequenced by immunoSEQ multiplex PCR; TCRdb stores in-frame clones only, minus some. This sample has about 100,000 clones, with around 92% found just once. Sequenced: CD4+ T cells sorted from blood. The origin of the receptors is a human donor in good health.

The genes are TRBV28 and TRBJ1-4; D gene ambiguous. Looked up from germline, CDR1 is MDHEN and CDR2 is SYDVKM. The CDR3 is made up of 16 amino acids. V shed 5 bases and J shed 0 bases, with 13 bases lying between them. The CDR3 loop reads CASSPIHQATNEKLFF. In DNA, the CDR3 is TGTGCCAGCAGTCCGATCCATCAGGCAACTAATGAAAAACTGTTTTTT. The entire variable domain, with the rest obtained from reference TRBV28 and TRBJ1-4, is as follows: DVKVTQSSRYLVKRTGEKVFLECVQDMDHENMFWYRQDPGLGLRLIYFSYDVKMKEKGDIPEGYSVSREKKERFSLILESASTNQTSMYLCASSPIHQATNEKLFFGSGTQLSVL.

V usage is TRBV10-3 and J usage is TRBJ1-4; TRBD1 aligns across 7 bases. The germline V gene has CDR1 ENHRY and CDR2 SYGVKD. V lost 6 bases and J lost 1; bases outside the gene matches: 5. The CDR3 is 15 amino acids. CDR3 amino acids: CAISLRQGTNEKLFF. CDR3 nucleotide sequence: TGTGCCATCAGCCTCAGACAGGGAACTAATGAAAAACTGTTTTTT.

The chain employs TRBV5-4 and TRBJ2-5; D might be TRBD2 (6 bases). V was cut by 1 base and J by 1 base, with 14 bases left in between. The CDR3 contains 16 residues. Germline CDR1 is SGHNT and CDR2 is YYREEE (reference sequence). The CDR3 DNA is TGTGCCAGCAGCTTGAGAAGAATAGCGGCCCAAGAGACCCAGTACTTC. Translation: CASSLRRIAAQETQYF.

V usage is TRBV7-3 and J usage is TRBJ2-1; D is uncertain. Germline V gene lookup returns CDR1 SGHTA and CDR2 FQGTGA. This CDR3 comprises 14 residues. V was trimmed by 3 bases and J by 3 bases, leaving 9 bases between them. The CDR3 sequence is CASSFQANYNEQFF. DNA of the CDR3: TGTGCCAGCAGCTTCCAAGCGAACTACAATGAGCAGTTCTTC.

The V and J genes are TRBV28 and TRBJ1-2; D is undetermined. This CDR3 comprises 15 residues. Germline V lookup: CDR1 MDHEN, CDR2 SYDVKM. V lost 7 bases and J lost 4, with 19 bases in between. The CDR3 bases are TGTGCCAGCACCGCACCTGGGATCCCGCCCTATGGCTACACCTTC. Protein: CASTAPGIPPYGYTF.

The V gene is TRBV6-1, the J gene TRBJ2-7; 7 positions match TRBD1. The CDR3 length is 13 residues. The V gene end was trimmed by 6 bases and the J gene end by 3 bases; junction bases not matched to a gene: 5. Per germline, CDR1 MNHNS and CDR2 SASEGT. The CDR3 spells CASRETGSYEQYF. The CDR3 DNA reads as TGTGCCAGCAGAGAGACAGGGAGCTACGAGCAGTACTTC.

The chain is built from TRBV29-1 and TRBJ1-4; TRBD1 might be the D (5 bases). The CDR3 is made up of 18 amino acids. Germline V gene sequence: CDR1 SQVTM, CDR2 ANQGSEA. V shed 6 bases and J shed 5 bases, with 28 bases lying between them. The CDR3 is CSVRTPGMGSVFNEKLFF. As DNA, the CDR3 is TGCAGCGTCCGAACCCCAGGGATGGGATCGGTGTTCAATGAAAAACTGTTTTTT.

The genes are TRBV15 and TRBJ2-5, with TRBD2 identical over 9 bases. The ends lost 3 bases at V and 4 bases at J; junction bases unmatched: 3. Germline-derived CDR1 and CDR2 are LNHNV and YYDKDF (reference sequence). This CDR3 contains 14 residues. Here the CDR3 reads CATSRGRGGETQYF. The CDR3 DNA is TGTGCCACCAGCAGGGGGCGGGGGGGAGAGACCCAGTACTTC.

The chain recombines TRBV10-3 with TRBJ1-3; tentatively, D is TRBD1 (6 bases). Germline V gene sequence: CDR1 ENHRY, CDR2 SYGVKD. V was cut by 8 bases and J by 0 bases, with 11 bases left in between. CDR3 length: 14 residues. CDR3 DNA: TGTGCCATCGGGGACATTAACTCTGGAAACACCATATATTTT. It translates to CAIGDINSGNTIYF.

The CDR3 DNA reads as TGTGCCAGCAGCATCGGGACAGGGTATGAAAAACTGTTTTTT. The encoded protein is CASSIGTGYEKLFF. V is TRBV7-9 and J is TRBJ1-4; 9 nucleotides align to TRBD1. Per the germline V gene, CDR1 is SEHNR and CDR2 is FQNEAQ (reference sequence). The junction had 4 bases not matched to a gene; V was cut back by 5 bases and J by 6 bases. The CDR3 consists of 14 residues.

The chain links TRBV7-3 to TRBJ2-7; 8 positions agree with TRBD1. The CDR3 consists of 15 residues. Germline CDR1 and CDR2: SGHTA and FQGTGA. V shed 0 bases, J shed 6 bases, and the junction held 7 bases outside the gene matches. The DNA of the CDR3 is TGTGCCAGCAGCTTAACCGGACAGGGAATAGCCGAGCAGTACTTC. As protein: CASSLTGQGIAEQYF.

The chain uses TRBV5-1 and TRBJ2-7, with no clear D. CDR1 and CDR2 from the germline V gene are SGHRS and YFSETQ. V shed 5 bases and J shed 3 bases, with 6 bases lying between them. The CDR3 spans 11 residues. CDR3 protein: CASRMGYEQYF. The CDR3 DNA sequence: TGCGCCAGCAGGATGGGCTACGAGCAGTACTTC. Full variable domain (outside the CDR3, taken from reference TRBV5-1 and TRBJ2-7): KAGVTQTPRYLIKTRGQQVTLSCSPISGHRSVSWYQQTPGQGLQFLFEYFSETQRNKGNFPGRFSGRQFSNSRSEMNVSTLELGDSALYLCASRMGYEQYFGPGTRLTVT.

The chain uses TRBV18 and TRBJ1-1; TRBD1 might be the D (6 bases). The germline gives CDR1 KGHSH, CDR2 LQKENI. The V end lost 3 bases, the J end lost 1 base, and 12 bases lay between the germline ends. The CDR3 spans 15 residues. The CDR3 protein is CASSPYTGTNTEAFF. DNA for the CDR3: TGTGCCAGCTCACCGTACACAGGGACGAACACTGAAGCTTTCTTT.

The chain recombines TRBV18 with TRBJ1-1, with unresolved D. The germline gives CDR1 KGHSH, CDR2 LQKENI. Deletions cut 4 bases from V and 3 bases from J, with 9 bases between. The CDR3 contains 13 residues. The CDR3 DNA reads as TGTGCCAGCTCACTAGCACTGGACACTGAAGCTTTCTTT. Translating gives CASSLALDTEAFF. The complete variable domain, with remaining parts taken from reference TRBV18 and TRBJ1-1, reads NAGVMQNPRHLVRRRGQEARLRCSPMKGHSHVYWYRQLPEEGLKFMVYLQKENIIDESGMPKERFSAEFPKEGPSILRIQQVVRGDSAAYFCASSLALDTEAFFGQGTRLTVV.

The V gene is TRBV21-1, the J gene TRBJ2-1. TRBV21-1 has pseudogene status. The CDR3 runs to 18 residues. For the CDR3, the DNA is TGTGCCAGCAGCAAAGCGGGAGCAGGGAACCTCTATTACAATGAGCAGTTCTTC. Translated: CASSKAGAGNLYYNEQFF.

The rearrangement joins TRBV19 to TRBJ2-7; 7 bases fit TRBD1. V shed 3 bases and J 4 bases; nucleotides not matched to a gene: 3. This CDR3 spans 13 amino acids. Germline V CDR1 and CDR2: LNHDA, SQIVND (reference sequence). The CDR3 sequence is CASSMTGTYEQYF. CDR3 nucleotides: TGTGCCAGTAGTATGACAGGGACGTACGAGCAGTACTTC.

This chain's CDR3 is CASSDFSGLANTDTQYF. CDR3 DNA: TGTGCCAGCAGCGATTTTTCGGGACTAGCGAACACAGATACGCAGTATTTT. J is TRBJ2-3 and V is TRBV9; 10 positions agree with TRBD2. J was trimmed by 2 bases and V by 3 bases; bases with no gene match: 9. This CDR3 has 17 amino acids. Germline assignment: CDR1 SGDLS and CDR2 YYNGEE.

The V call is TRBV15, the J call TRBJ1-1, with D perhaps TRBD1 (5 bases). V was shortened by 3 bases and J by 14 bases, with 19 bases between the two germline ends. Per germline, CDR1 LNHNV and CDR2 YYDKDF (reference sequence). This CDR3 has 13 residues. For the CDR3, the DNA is TGTGCCACCAGCAGGACCTTCGGGGCAAAGGGGTTCTTT. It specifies CATSRTFGAKGFF.

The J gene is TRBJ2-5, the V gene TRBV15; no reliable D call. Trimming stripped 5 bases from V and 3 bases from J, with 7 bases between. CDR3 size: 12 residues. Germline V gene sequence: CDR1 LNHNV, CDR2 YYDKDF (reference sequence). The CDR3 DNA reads TGTGCCACCAGCGGCACTGAAGAGACCCAGTACTTC. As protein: CATSGTEETQYF.

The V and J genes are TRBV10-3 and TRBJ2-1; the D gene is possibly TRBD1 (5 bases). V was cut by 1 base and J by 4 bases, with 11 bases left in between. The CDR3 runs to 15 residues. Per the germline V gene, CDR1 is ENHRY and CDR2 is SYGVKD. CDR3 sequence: CAISEYETVYNEQFF. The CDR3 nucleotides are TGTGCCATCAGTGAGTACGAGACAGTGTACAATGAGCAGTTCTTC.

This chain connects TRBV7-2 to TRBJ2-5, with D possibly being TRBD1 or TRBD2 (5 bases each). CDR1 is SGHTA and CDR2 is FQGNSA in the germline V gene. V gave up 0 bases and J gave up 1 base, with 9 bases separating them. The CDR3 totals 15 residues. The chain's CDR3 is CASSLALGVQETQYF. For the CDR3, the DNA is TGTGCCAGCAGCTTAGCGCTGGGGGTCCAAGAGACCCAGTACTTC. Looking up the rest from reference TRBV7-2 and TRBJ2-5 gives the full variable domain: GAGVSQSPSNKVTEKGKDVELRCDPISGHTALYWYRQSLGQGLEFLIYFQGNSAPDKSGLPSDRFSAERTGGSVSTLTIQRTQQEDSAVYLCASSLALGVQETQYFGPGTRLLVL.

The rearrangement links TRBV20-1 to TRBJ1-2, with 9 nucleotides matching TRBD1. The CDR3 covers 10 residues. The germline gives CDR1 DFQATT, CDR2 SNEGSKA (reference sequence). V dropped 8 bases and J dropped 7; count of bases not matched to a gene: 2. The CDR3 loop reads CSSQGAGYTF. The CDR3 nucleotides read TGCAGTTCACAGGGGGCTGGCTACACCTTC.

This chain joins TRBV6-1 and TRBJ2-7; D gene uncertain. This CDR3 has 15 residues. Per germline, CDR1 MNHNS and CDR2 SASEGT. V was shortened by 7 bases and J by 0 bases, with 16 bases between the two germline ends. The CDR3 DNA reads TGTGCCAGCATTACCGGTCGCGCCGGCTCCTACGAGCAGTACTTC. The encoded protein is CASITGRAGSYEQYF.

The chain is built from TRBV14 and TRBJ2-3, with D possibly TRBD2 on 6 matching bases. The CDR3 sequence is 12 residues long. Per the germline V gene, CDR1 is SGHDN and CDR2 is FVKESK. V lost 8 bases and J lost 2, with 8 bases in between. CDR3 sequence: CASAGYTDTQYF. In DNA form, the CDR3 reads TGTGCCAGCGCGGGATACACAGATACGCAGTATTTT.

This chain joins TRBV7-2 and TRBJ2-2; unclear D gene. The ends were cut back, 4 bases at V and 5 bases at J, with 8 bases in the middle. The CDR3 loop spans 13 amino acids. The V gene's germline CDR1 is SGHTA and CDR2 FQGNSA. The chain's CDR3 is CASSSTVTGELFF. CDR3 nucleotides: TGTGCCAGCAGCTCGACGGTAACCGGGGAGCTGTTTTTT.